One and the same sample provided the 26 T cell receptor beta chains below, sequenced in a study of T cell responses to AZD1222 COVID-19 vaccine. Only in-frame clones appear in the TCRdb table, and some are missing; sequencing was by immunoSEQ multiplex PCR. Of about 56,000 clones in the sample, around 88% were seen once. The sample in question was peripheral blood, obtained on day 0 of AZD1222 vaccination. The receptors originated from an adult in good health.

A few counts support this clone. The chain uses TRBV5-1 and TRBJ2-5; possible D gene TRBD1, 6 bases. This CDR3 has 15 amino acids. Trimming took 7 bases from V and 2 from J, leaving 18 bases between them. The germline V gene has CDR1 SGHRS and CDR2 YFSETQ. The CDR3 here is CASRIFDRQQETQYF. The CDR3 DNA follows: TGCGCCAGCCGAATCTTTGACAGGCAACAAGAGACCCAGTACTTC.

In this sample, this clone turned up once. The rearrangement links TRBV28 to TRBJ1-2; D call uncertain. Germline loops: CDR1 MDHEN, CDR2 SYDVKM. CDR3 length equals 12 residues. V lost 3 bases, J lost 3 bases, and 5 bases lay in between. CDR3 in amino acids: CASSLRDYGYTF. Written as DNA, the CDR3 is TGTGCCAGCAGTTTGAGGGACTATGGCTACACCTTC.

V is TRBV11-3 and J is TRBJ2-1; 9 bases are shared with TRBD2. Germline V gene data show CDR1 as SGHNT and CDR2 as YENEEA. This CDR3 region has 14 residues. V trimming: 5 bases; J trimming: 10 bases; junction bases outside the gene matches: 9. The CDR3: CASSRTSASWEQFF. The CDR3 DNA sequence: TGTGCCAGCAGCCGGACTAGCGCTAGCTGGGAGCAGTTCTTC.

This clone was detected only once. The gene calls are TRBV29-1 and TRBJ2-3; no firm D call. CDR1 is SQVTM and CDR2 is ANQGSEA in the germline V gene. V dropped 2 bases and J dropped 2 bases, with 8 bases sitting between them. The CDR3 runs 13 residues. This chain's CDR3 is CSVERQSTDTQYF. The CDR3 DNA follows: TGCAGCGTTGAAAGGCAGTCCACAGATACGCAGTATTTT.

The chain couples TRBV5-1 to TRBJ2-7; D is undetermined. Germline lookup yields CDR1 SGHRS and CDR2 YFSETQ. The CDR3 is 16 residues long. Between the trimmed V and J ends, which lost 0 bases and 4 bases, there was a span of 17 bases. CDR3 sequence (DNA): TGCGCCAGCAGCTTGGGAGGATCCTTCGGCTATTACGAGCAGTACTTC. This codes for CASSLGGSFGYYEQYF.

The rearrangement links TRBV24-1 to TRBJ2-7; TRBD1 matches 10 bases. The CDR3 totals 14 residues. The V gene's germline CDR1 is KGHDR and CDR2 SFDVKD. Trimming at V came to 6 bases and at J to 6 bases, leaving 7 bases not matched to a gene. The CDR3 sequence: CATSPGQGIREQYF. Here the CDR3 DNA reads TGTGCCACCAGTCCGGGACAGGGGATTCGCGAGCAGTACTTC.

V is TRBV2 and J is TRBJ2-3; D is perhaps TRBD1 or TRBD2 (5 bases each). Germline-derived CDR1 and CDR2 are SNHLY and FYNNEI. This CDR3 comprises 15 residues. Trimming removed 8 bases from V and 2 bases from J, with 17 bases in between. The CDR3 DNA sequence: TGTGCCAGCTCCAAACCGGGGACCAACACAGATACGCAGTATTTT. Translation gives CASSKPGTNTDTQYF.

This clone was recorded once. The gene calls are TRBV6-1 and TRBJ2-7, with 9 nucleotides matching TRBD1. The CDR3 contains 17 residues. Germline trimming cut 0 bases from V and 3 bases from J; bases unmatched to any gene: 9. Per the germline V gene, CDR1 is MNHNS and CDR2 is SASEGT. CDR3 sequence reads: CASSEAPGQGGYYEQYF. The CDR3 DNA follows: TGTGCCAGCAGTGAAGCGCCGGGACAGGGCGGGTACTACGAGCAGTACTTC.

The gene calls are TRBV14 and TRBJ2-2, with 8 bases aligning to TRBD2. The CDR3 covers 19 residues. Looked up from germline, CDR1 is SGHDN and CDR2 is FVKESK. The J segment lost 1 base and the V segment lost 3 bases, leaving 13 bases of the junction unmatched. The CDR3 loop reads CASSHASGLTLGNTGELFF. The DNA of the CDR3 is TGTGCCAGCAGCCACGCTAGCGGGTTGACGTTGGGGAACACCGGGGAGCTGTTTTTT. Full variable domain (missing parts from reference TRBV14 and TRBJ2-2): EAGVTQFPSHSVIEKGQTVTLRCDPISGHDNLYWYRRVMGKEIKFLLHFVKESKQDESGMPNNRFLAERTGGTYSTLKVQPAELEDSGVYFCASSHASGLTLGNTGELFFGEGSRLTVL.

The chain has TRBV11-3 and TRBJ1-6, with no clear D. Germline CDR1 reads SGHNT; CDR2 reads YENEEA. Trimming pared 5 bases from V and 3 bases from J, leaving 23 bases between. CDR3 length: 19 amino acids. CDR3 loop: CASSPNKRSGPHYNSPLHF. DNA of the CDR3: TGTGCCAGCAGCCCAAACAAGCGGTCCGGACCTCACTATAATTCACCCCTCCACTTT.

J is TRBJ2-1 and V is TRBV6-5, with D unresolved. Trimming left V 7 bases short and J 1 base short, with 11 bases between. The CDR3 has 14 amino acids. The germline CDR1 and CDR2 sequences are MNHEY and SVGAGI. The CDR3 DNA is TGTGCCAGCACCCGGACCGTTTCCTACAATGAGCAGTTCTTC. As protein: CASTRTVSYNEQFF.

The chain recombines TRBV6-2 or TRBV6-3 with TRBJ2-1; D call uncertain. Germline V CDR1 and CDR2: MNHEY, SVGEGT. Between the trimmed V and J ends, which lost 4 bases and 5 bases, there was a span of 9 bases. This CDR3 comprises 13 residues. This CDR3 is CASSFGPNNEQFF. The CDR3 DNA is TGTGCCAGCAGTTTTGGACCCAACAATGAGCAGTTCTTC.

The chain has TRBV7-9 and TRBJ1-1, with no clear D. Between the trimmed V and J ends, which lost 3 bases and 5 bases, there was a span of 10 bases. The length of the CDR3 is 13 residues. CDR1 is SEHNR and CDR2 is FQNEAQ in the germline V gene (reference sequence). Here the CDR3 reads CASSFGTQTEAFF. The CDR3 DNA is TGTGCCAGCAGCTTCGGAACTCAAACTGAAGCTTTCTTT.

The chain has TRBV2 and TRBJ2-7; 7 bases fit TRBD1. This CDR3 region has 14 residues. From germline, CDR1 is SNHLY and CDR2 FYNNEI. The ends lost 4 bases at V and 4 bases at J; junction bases unmatched: 7. The CDR3 DNA reads as TGTGCCAGCAGTGGACAGGGCAGTCTGTACGAGCAGTACTTC. Residues: CASSGQGSLYEQYF.

The chain has TRBV2 and TRBJ1-5, with D perhaps TRBD1 (5 bases). V shed 8 bases and J shed 2 bases, with 10 bases lying between them. CDR3 length equals 13 residues. Germline values: CDR1 SNHLY, CDR2 FYNNEI. DNA for the CDR3: TGTGCCAGCGGGGTGGGGGGCAATCAGCCCCAGCATTTT. Protein: CASGVGGNQPQHF.

This clone was found once. The chain is built from TRBV9 and TRBJ2-7; 8 positions match TRBD1. The germline gives CDR1 SGDLS, CDR2 YYNGEE. The CDR3 extends over 14 amino acids. The junction had 3 bases not matched to a gene; V was cut back by 0 bases and J by 4 bases. This chain's CDR3 is CASSVAQGAYEQYF. The CDR3 DNA reads TGTGCCAGCAGCGTAGCTCAGGGGGCGTACGAGCAGTACTTC.

The chain employs TRBV9 and TRBJ1-3, with 7 bases matching TRBD1. Looked up from germline, CDR1 is SGDLS and CDR2 is YYNGEE. The CDR3 has 15 residues. The ends lost 6 bases at V and 2 bases at J; junction bases unmatched: 8. CDR3 protein: CASTPGGGTGNTIYF. Written as DNA, the CDR3 is TGTGCCAGCACCCCAGGGGGGGGCACTGGAAACACCATATATTTT.

The chain couples TRBV30 to TRBJ2-7; D is unresolved. CDR1 is GTSNPN, CDR2 SVGIG, per germline (reference sequence). CDR3 size: 12 residues. Trimming took 0 bases from V and 5 from J, leaving 8 bases between them. This CDR3 reads CAWSVRTNEQYF. CDR3 DNA: TGTGCCTGGAGTGTACGCACGAACGAGCAGTACTTC. Filled out from reference TRBV30 and TRBJ2-7, the complete variable domain reads SQTIHQWPATLVQPVGSPLSLECTVEGTSNPNLYWYRQAAGRGLQLLFYSVGIGQISSEVPQNLSASRPQDRQFILSSKKLLLSDSGFYLCAWSVRTNEQYFGPGTRLTVT.

This clone came up once. This sequence joins TRBV3-1 (or the pseudogene TRBV3-2) and TRBJ2-1; 7 nucleotides align to TRBD2. Trimming removed 3 bases from V and 8 bases from J; junction bases left unmatched: 7. Germline V gene lookup returns CDR1 LGHDT and CDR2 YNNKEL (reference sequence). CDR3 length equals 14 residues. CDR3 coding DNA: TGTGCCAGCAGCCACCGGACTAGAAGGGATGAGCAGTTCTTC. It translates to CASSHRTRRDEQFF.

This sequence joins TRBV4-3 and TRBJ1-2; D is unresolved. Germline CDR1 and CDR2: LGHNA and YSLEER. V lost 4 bases and J lost 4, with 13 bases in between. This CDR3 is 14 amino acids long. The CDR3 DNA follows: TGCGCCAGCAGCCGGTCTGGGAGCCCCTATGGCTACACCTTC. It specifies CASSRSGSPYGYTF.

V and J are TRBV15 and TRBJ1-2; D ambiguous. Germline CDR1 and CDR2: LNHNV and YYDKDF (reference sequence). CDR3 length: 16 amino acids. The V end lost 0 bases, the J end lost 4 bases, and 15 bases lay between the germline ends. The CDR3 spells CATSRDRSLSGYGYTF. The CDR3 DNA sequence: TGTGCCACCAGCAGAGATCGTTCCCTTTCGGGCTATGGCTACACCTTC.

The chain joins TRBV7-3 to TRBJ2-2; 11 bases map to TRBD2. Losses at the gene ends were 5 bases for V and 6 bases for J; bases not matched to a gene: 8. Per germline, CDR1 SGHTA and CDR2 FQGTGA. This CDR3 comprises 16 residues. The CDR3 region is CASSPVAGGPPGELFF. The CDR3 DNA reads TGTGCCAGCAGCCCTGTAGCGGGAGGGCCCCCCGGGGAGCTGTTTTTT.

J is TRBJ1-1 and V is TRBV4-1, with D uncertain. CDR1 and CDR2 (germline): MGHRA, YSYEKL. V shed 4 bases and J shed 1 base, with 16 bases lying between them. The CDR3 spans 16 residues. CDR3 in DNA: TGCGCCAGCAGCCTGCGAAGGGAACTTCAGAACACTGAAGCTTTCTTT. This codes for CASSLRRELQNTEAFF.

J is TRBJ1-2 and V is TRBV19; D is ambiguous. CDR1 and CDR2 (germline): LNHDA, SQIVND (reference sequence). This CDR3 is 13 amino acids long. V gave up 3 bases and J gave up 4 bases, with 9 bases separating them. The CDR3 sequence: CASSMVNAYGYTF. CDR3 sequence (DNA): TGTGCCAGTAGTATGGTGAACGCCTATGGCTACACCTTC.

The CDR3 region has the DNA TGTGCCAGCAGTTTAAAGCTTCGGATTAGACTGTACTTAGAGCAGTTCTTC. Amino acids: CASSLKLRIRLYLEQFF. The V and J genes are TRBV28 and TRBJ2-1; the D is unclear. V lost 2 bases to trimming and J lost 10 bases, with 24 bases between them. The CDR3 spans 17 residues. Germline V gene data show CDR1 as MDHEN and CDR2 as SYDVKM.

The chain combines TRBV7-2 with TRBJ2-3; 13 nucleotides align to TRBD2. Trimming took 5 bases from V and 6 from J; bases not matched to a gene: 8. Germline V gene sequence: CDR1 SGHTA, CDR2 FQGNSA. There are 16 residues in the CDR3. The CDR3 DNA reads as TGTGCCAGCAGCGACGCACTAGCGGGAGGGCCGGATACGCAGTATTTT. Residues: CASSDALAGGPDTQYF.